A single sample gave rise to the 15 T cell receptor beta chains below, sequenced in a study of Ad26.COV2.S vaccination and SARS-CoV-2 variants. The treatment here: 15 to 20 received Ad26.COV2.S at low or high dose, single or two shots; a few received placebo; per-sample allocation not given. Sampling happened 63 days after the first vaccine or placebo injection. Only in-frame clones appear in the TCRdb table, and some are missing; sequencing was by immunoSEQ multiplex PCR. This sample has fewer than 800,000 clones, with about 89% found just once. Sequenced here: peripheral blood, sampled in a trial of Ad26.COV2.S vaccine versus placebo. The source of these receptors is a person between 18 and 65 years old who received the Ad26.COV2.S COVID-19 vaccine or a placebo.

V and J are TRBV6-2 or TRBV6-3 and TRBJ2-7, with D perhaps TRBD1 (6 bases). There are 12 residues in the CDR3. Germline assignment: CDR1 MNHEY and CDR2 SVGEGT. Trimming cost V 5 bases and J 3 bases, with 8 bases left between them. CDR3 in amino acids: CASSPRGYEQYF. DNA for the CDR3: TGTGCCAGCAGTCCCAGGGGCTACGAGCAGTACTTC.

J is TRBJ2-2 and V is TRBV6-2 or TRBV6-3, with TRBD2 matching 9 bases. This CDR3 region has 14 residues. The ends lost 5 bases at V and 7 bases at J; junction bases unmatched: 5. The germline CDR1 and CDR2 sequences are MNHEY and SVGEGT. The CDR3 spells CASSGTSPVGELFF. In nucleotides, the CDR3 is TGTGCCAGCAGTGGGACTAGCCCCGTCGGGGAGCTGTTTTTT.

V gene TRBV30 combines with J gene TRBJ1-3; D not resolved. The V end lost 4 bases, the J end lost 3 bases, and 10 bases lay between the germline ends. This CDR3 region has 13 residues. The germline V gene has CDR1 GTSNPN and CDR2 SVGIG (reference sequence). This CDR3 reads CAWTNSLGNTIYF. CDR3 nucleotide sequence: TGTGCCTGGACCAACAGTCTTGGAAACACCATATATTTT.

The genes are TRBV2 and TRBJ1-1, with D possibly being TRBD1 (5 bases). V was pared by 7 bases and J by 4 bases, with 16 bases between. Germline V CDR1 and CDR2: SNHLY, FYNNEI. The CDR3 contains 14 residues. As DNA, the CDR3 is TGTGCCAGCATGGGGGAAGGAGTAGGCACTGAAGCTTTCTTT. Encoded protein: CASMGEGVGTEAFF.

The chain uses TRBV14 and TRBJ2-4; a weak D match, TRBD2 (6 bases). CDR3 length: 17 residues. V lost 1 base to trimming and J lost 0 bases, with 13 bases between them. CDR1 is SGHDN and CDR2 is FVKESK in the germline V gene. CDR3 amino acids: CASSQGRGFIAKNIQYF. The CDR3 bases are TGTGCCAGCAGCCAAGGGCGGGGCTTTATAGCCAAAAACATTCAGTACTTC.

The V and J genes are TRBV24-1 and TRBJ2-3; D is possibly TRBD1 (6 bases). The CDR3 totals 12 residues. CDR1 is KGHDR and CDR2 is SFDVKD in the germline V gene. Trimming removed 1 base from V and 8 bases from J, with 6 bases in between. CDR3 sequence reads: CATSDLGGTQYF. CDR3 nucleotide sequence: TGTGCCACCAGTGATTTAGGGGGTACGCAGTATTTT.

The CDR3 DNA reads as TGTGCCAGCAGCTTAGGGCAAACAGGGTTCCACAACTATGGCTACACCTTC. This gives the protein CASSLGQTGFHNYGYTF. The rearrangement uses TRBV7-2 and TRBJ1-2, with a tentative D call TRBD1 (6 bases). Trimming stripped 1 base from V and 2 bases from J, with 17 bases between. CDR1 and CDR2 from the germline V gene are SGHTA and FQGNSA. The CDR3 sequence is 17 residues long.

J is TRBJ1-2 and V is TRBV5-4; the D is unclear. The CDR3 is 13 residues long. The V gene's germline CDR1 is SGHNT and CDR2 YYREEE (reference sequence). Trimming took 4 bases from V and 1 from J, leaving 8 bases between them. CDR3 coding DNA: TGTGCCAGCAGCATGGACGGTAACTATGGCTACACCTTC. Its translation is CASSMDGNYGYTF.

This chain joins TRBV5-1 and TRBJ2-7, with TRBD1 identical over 10 bases. This CDR3 region has 16 residues. CDR1 and CDR2 from the germline V gene are SGHRS and YFSETQ. V was pared by 0 bases and J by 3 bases, with 6 bases of the junction left unmatched. DNA of the CDR3: TGCGCCAGCAGCTTGGCGGGACAGGGGTTAAACTACGAGCAGTACTTC. It specifies CASSLAGQGLNYEQYF. The entire variable domain, with the rest obtained from reference TRBV5-1 and TRBJ2-7, is as follows: KAGVTQTPRYLIKTRGQQVTLSCSPISGHRSVSWYQQTPGQGLQFLFEYFSETQRNKGNFPGRFSGRQFSNSRSEMNVSTLELGDSALYLCASSLAGQGLNYEQYFGPGTRLTVT.

The chain is built from TRBV7-3 and TRBJ1-2; tentatively, D is TRBD1 (6 bases). Germline CDR1 reads SGHTA; CDR2 reads FQGTGA. V was pared by 5 bases and J by 7 bases, with 17 bases between. The CDR3 runs 14 residues. The CDR3 sequence: CASSPRRGGAGYTF. DNA for the CDR3: TGTGCCAGCAGCCCCCGGCGGGGGGGGGCTGGCTACACCTTC. The whole variable domain, filled in from reference TRBV7-3 and TRBJ1-2, reads GAGVSQTPSNKVTEKGKYVELRCDPISGHTALYWYRQSLGQGPEFLIYFQGTGAADDSGLPNDRFFAVRPEGSVSTLKIQRTERGDSAVYLCASSPRRGGAGYTFGSGTRLTVV.

The J gene is TRBJ2-7, the V gene TRBV12-3 or TRBV12-4; D not certain. The V and J ends lost 5 bases and 7 bases respectively, with 12 bases between them. The CDR3 loop spans 12 amino acids. The CDR3, as DNA: TGTGCCAGCAGTCTGAGCGTCTTGGAGCAGTACTTC. Translation gives CASSLSVLEQYF.

The chain has TRBV18 and TRBJ1-5; TRBD1 agrees at 8 bases. Germline V CDR1 and CDR2: KGHSH, LQKENI. CDR3 length: 15 amino acids. V lost 0 bases and J lost 2; bases outside the gene matches: 0. CDR3 protein: CASSPPGQGNQPQHF. CDR3 sequence (DNA): TGTGCCAGCTCACCACCGGGACAGGGCAATCAGCCCCAGCATTTT.

This clone was seen just once. The V gene is TRBV30, the J gene TRBJ2-2; 7 nucleotides match TRBD2. There are 13 residues in the CDR3. The germline CDR1 and CDR2 sequences are GTSNPN and SVGIG (reference sequence). The V segment lost 2 bases and the J segment 5 bases; nucleotides outside the gene matches: 2. CDR3 DNA: TGTGCCTGGAGTTGGGGGGGAACCGGGGAGCTGTTTTTT. Translating gives CAWSWGGTGELFF.

This clone turned up a few times. The chain recombines TRBV6-1 with TRBJ2-3; tentative D call: TRBD1 (7 bases). The ends were cut back, 6 bases at V and 7 bases at J, with 20 bases in the middle. This CDR3 contains 15 residues. CDR1 and CDR2 from the germline V gene are MNHNS and SASEGT. CDR3 protein: CASSQGTARGYTQYF. In DNA, the CDR3 is TGTGCCAGCAGCCAAGGGACAGCCCGGGGGTATACGCAGTATTTT.

The chain has TRBV19 and TRBJ1-2; 7 bases align to TRBD1. Trimming removed 6 bases from V and 9 bases from J; junction bases left unmatched: 10. The CDR3 consists of 13 residues. In germline, CDR1 is LNHDA, CDR2 SQIVND (reference sequence). The CDR3 nucleotides read TGTGCCAGTAGGGCCGGGACAGCCGAGCGCTACACCTTC. Translating it yields CASRAGTAERYTF.